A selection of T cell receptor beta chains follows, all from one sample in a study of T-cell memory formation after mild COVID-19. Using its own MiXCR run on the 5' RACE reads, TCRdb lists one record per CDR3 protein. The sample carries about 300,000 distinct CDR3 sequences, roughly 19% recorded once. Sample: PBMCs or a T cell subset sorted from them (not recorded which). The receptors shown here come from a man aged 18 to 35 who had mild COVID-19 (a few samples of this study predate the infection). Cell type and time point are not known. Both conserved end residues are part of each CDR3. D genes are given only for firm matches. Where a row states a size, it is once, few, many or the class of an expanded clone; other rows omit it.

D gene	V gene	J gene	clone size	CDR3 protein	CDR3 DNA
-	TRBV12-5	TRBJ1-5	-	CASGLGRGPYNQPQHF	TGTGCTAGTGGTTTGGGGCGCGGTCCTTACAATCAGCCCCAGCATTTT
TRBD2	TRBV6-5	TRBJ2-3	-	CASRAPSGGTDTQYF	TGTGCCAGCAGGGCGCCTAGCGGGGGGACAGATACGCAGTATTTT
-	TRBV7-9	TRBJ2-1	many	CASSFWAVRNEQFF	TGTGCCAGCAGCTTTTGGGCAGTTCGAAATGAGCAGTTCTTC
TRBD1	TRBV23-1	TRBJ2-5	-	CASSQSGPPGQEETQYF	TGCGCCAGCAGTCAATCGGGGCCTCCGGGACAGGAAGAGACCCAGTACTTC
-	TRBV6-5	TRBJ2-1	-	CASSFGVVNEQFF	TGTGCCAGCAGTTTCGGGGTTGTTAATGAGCAGTTCTTC
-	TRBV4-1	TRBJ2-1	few	CASSQARDGYNEQFF	TGCGCCAGCAGCCAAGCACGGGACGGCTACAATGAGCAGTTCTTC
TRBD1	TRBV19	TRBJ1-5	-	CASVDRGFGNQPQHF	TGTGCCAGTGTTGACAGGGGCTTTGGCAATCAGCCCCAGCATTTT
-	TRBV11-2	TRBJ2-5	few	CASSIDRQETQYF	TGTGCCAGCAGCATAGACAGACAAGAGACCCAGTACTTC
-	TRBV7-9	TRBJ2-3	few	CASSAGQPDTQYF	TGTGCCAGCAGCGCCGGCCAGCCTGATACGCAGTATTTT
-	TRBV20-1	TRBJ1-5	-	CSARDLFGSRQPQHF	TGCAGTGCTAGGGACCTCTTCGGAAGCCGTCAGCCCCAGCATTTT
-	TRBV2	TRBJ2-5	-	CASSPTETQYF	TGTGCCAGCAGTCCGACAGAGACCCAGTACTTC
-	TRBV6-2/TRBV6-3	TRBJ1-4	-	CASSTGTPGREKLFF	TGTGCCAGCAGTACCGGGACCCCGGGGAGAGAAAAACTGTTTTTT
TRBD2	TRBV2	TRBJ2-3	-	CASSVASGIYTDTQYF	TGTGCCAGCAGTGTAGCTAGCGGGATTTACACAGATACGCAGTATTTT
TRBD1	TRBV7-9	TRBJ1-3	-	CASSLTGGPGNTIYF	TGTGCCAGCAGCCTTACAGGGGGCCCTGGAAACACCATATATTTT
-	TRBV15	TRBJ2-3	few	CATGQTGTDTQYF	TGTGCCACCGGGCAGACCGGCACAGATACGCAGTATTTT
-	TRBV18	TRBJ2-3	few	CASSPPADTQYF	TGTGCCAGCTCTCCGCCAGCAGATACGCAGTATTTT
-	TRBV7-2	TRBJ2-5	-	CASSPDLRLETQYF	TGTGCCAGCAGCCCTGACTTACGGTTAGAGACCCAGTACTTC
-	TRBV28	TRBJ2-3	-	CASSPPDPPLDTQYF	TGTGCCAGCAGTCCCCCAGACCCTCCCCTAGATACGCAGTATTTT
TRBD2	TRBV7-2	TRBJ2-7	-	CASSYGTSVRSYEQYF	TGTGCCAGCAGCTACGGGACTAGTGTAAGGTCCTACGAGCAGTACTTC
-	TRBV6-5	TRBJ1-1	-	CASSYYRRGSAFF	TGTGCCAGCAGTTACTATCGCAGGGGTTCAGCTTTCTTT
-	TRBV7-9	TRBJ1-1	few	CASSSGQGWTEAFF	TGTGCCAGCAGTTCGGGGCAGGGATGGACTGAAGCTTTCTTT
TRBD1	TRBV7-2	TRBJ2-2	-	CASSSGTGPYTGELFF	TGTGCCAGCAGCTCCGGGACAGGACCTTACACCGGGGAGCTGTTTTTT
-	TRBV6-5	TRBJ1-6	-	CASSYTSQNSPLHF	TGTGCCAGCAGTTACACATCCCAGAATTCACCCCTCCACTTT
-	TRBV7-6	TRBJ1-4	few	CASSLEPTNEKLFF	TGTGCCAGCAGCTTAGAGCCAACTAATGAAAAACTGTTTTTT
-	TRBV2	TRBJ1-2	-	CASNIQGFANYGYTF	TGTGCCAGCAATATACAGGGTTTTGCGAACTATGGCTACACCTTC
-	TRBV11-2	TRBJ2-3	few	CASSVVAADTQYF	TGTGCCAGCTCCGTGGTGGCCGCAGATACGCAGTATTTT
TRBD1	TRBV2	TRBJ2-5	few	CASSVGDRRTQYF	TGTGCCAGCAGTGTAGGGGACAGGAGGACCCAGTACTTC
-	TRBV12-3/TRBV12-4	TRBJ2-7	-	CASSFTSSSYEQYF	TGTGCCAGCAGTTTTACTAGCAGCTCCTACGAGCAGTACTTC
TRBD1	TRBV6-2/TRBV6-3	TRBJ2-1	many	CASRGTGVYNEQFF	TGTGCCAGCAGGGGGACAGGGGTATACAATGAGCAGTTCTTC
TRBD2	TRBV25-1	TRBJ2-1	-	CASSEWGLAARDSYNEQFF	TGTGCCAGCAGTGAATGGGGACTAGCGGCTCGAGACTCCTACAATGAGCAGTTCTTC
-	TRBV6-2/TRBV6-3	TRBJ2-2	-	CASSTPPDKLSGELFF	TGTGCCAGCAGCACCCCTCCGGACAAACTTTCGGGGGAGCTGTTTTTT
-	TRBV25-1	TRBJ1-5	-	CASSLTKDNQPQHF	TGTGCCAGCAGCCTGACGAAGGACAATCAGCCCCAGCATTTT
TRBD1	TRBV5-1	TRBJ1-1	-	CASSAWTGWAEAFF	TGCGCCAGCAGCGCATGGACAGGGTGGGCTGAAGCTTTCTTT
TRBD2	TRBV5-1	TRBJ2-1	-	CASSTEGLATYNEQFF	TGCGCCAGCAGTACGGAAGGACTAGCCACCTACAATGAGCAGTTCTTC
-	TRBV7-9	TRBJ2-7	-	CASSVGIYEQYF	TGTGCCAGCAGCGTAGGGATCTACGAGCAGTACTTC
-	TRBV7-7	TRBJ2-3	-	CASGDDTQYF	TGTGCCAGCGGGGATGATACGCAGTATTTT
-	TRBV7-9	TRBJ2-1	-	CASSILIHEQFF	TGTGCCAGCAGCATACTTATCCATGAGCAGTTCTTC
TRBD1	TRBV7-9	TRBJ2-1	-	CASSPSIGQGRHEQFF	TGTGCCAGCAGCCCAAGTATCGGACAGGGGAGACATGAGCAGTTCTTC
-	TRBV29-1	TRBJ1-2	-	CSVVLGTYGYTF	TGCAGCGTTGTGCTGGGTACCTATGGCTACACCTTC